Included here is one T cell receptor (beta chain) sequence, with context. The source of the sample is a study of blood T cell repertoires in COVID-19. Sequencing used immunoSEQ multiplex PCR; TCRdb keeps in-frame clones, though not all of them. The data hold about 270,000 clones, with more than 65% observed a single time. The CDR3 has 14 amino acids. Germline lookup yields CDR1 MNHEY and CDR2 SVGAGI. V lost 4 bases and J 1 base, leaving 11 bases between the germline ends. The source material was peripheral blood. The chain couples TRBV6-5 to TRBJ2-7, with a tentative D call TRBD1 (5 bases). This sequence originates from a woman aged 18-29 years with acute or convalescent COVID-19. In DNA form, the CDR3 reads TGTGCCAGCAGTTTCCCTGGACAATCCTACGAGCAGTACTTC. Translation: CASSFPGQSYEQYF.